The clone carrying this T cell receptor beta chain was seen only once. Its cognate antigen is unknown. The sample comes from a study of OX40 agonist ivuxolimab in advanced cancers. About the study: At 65% to 85% male, the cohort had a mean age of about 55 years, ranging from about 23 to 80. General study results and limits: At 0.1 to 3.0 mg/kg and by week 6, clonal expansion occurred in CD4+ and CD8+ blood T cells.

V was trimmed by 1 base and J by 6 bases, leaving 10 bases between them. The CDR3 is 13 residues long. The V gene's germline CDR1 is SEHNR and CDR2 FQNEAQ (reference sequence). Sequenced by immunoSEQ multiplex PCR; TCRdb stores in-frame clones only, minus some. The sample holds more than 25,000 clones, about four fifths seen once. This sequence joins TRBV7-9 and TRBJ2-7; D perhaps matches TRBD2 (6 bases). The source of this sequence is an adult with an advanced solid tumor such as melanoma, head and neck, liver or kidney cancer. The specimen comprised CD4+ or CD8+ T cells sorted from blood, sampled in a trial of the OX40 agonist ivuxolimab. The CDR3 region is CASSLGGGVEQYF. DNA for the CDR3: TGTGCCAGCAGCTTAGGGGGCGGGGTCGAGCAGTACTTC.